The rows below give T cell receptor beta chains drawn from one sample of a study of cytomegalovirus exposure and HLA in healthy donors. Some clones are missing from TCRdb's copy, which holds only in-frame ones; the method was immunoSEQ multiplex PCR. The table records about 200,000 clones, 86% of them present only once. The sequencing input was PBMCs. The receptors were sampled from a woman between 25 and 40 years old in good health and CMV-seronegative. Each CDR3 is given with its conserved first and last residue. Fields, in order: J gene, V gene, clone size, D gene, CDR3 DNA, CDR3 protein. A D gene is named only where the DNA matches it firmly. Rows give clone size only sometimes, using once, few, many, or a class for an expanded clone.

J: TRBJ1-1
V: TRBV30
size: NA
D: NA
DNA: TGTGCCTGTATCGGTCCGAACACTGAAGCTTTCTTT
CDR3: CACIGPNTEAFF

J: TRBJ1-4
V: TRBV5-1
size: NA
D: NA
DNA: TGCGCCAGCAATACCGGGGCAACTAATGAAAAACTGTTTTTT
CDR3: CASNTGATNEKLFF

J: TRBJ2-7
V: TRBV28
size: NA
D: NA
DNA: TGTGCCAGCACCACTGGGGCCAGGTCACTTTACGAGCAGTACTTC
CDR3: CASTTGARSLYEQYF

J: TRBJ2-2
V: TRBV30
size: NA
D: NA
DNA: TGTGCCTGGAAGAACGGGGGGCCGTACACCGGGGAGCTGTTTTTT
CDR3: CAWKNGGPYTGELFF

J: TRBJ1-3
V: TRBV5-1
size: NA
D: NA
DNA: TGCGCCAGCAGCGGTGGGACATCTAATGGAAACACCATATATTTT
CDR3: CASSGGTSNGNTIYF

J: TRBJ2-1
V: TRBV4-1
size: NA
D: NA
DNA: TGCGCCAGCAGCCAACCCTTTACGGGGTCGGAGCAGTTCTTC
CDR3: CASSQPFTGSEQFF

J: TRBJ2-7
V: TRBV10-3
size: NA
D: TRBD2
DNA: TGTGCCATCAGTGAGGCGGCTAGCGGGGCCTACGAGCAGTACTTC
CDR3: CAISEAASGAYEQYF

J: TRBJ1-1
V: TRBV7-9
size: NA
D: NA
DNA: TGTGCCAGCAGCGTCGCAGGTTTACGCACTGAAGCTTTCTTT
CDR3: CASSVAGLRTEAFF

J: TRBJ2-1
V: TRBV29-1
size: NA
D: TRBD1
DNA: TGCAGCGTTGCCCGGCAGGGACAGAGTAGGCAGTTCTTC
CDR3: CSVARQGQSRQFF

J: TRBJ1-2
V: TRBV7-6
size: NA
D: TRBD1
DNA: TGTGCCAGCAGCCCGGGACAGGGAAACTATGGCTACACCTTC
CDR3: CASSPGQGNYGYTF

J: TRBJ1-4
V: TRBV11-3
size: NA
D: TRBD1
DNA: TGTGCCAGCAGCTTAGGGACAGGGGATGAAAAACTGTTTTTT
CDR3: CASSLGTGDEKLFF

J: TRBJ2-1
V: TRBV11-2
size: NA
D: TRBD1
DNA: TGTGCCAGCAGCTTTTCACAGGGGATCAATGAGCAGTTCTTC
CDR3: CASSFSQGINEQFF

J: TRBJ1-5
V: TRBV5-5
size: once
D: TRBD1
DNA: TGTGCCAGCAGCTTGACAGGGGATTTGAATCAGCCCCAGCATTTT
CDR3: CASSLTGDLNQPQHF

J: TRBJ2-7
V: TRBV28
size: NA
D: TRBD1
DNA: TGTGCCAGTTACGACCTTGGACAGGGGCTCGACGAGCAGTACTTC
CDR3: CASYDLGQGLDEQYF

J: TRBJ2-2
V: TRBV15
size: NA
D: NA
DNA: TGTGCCACCAGCAGAGAGAGGACACGAGCGAACACCGGGGAGCTGTTTTTT
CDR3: CATSRERTRANTGELFF

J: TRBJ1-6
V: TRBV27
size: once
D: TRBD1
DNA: TGTGCCAACTCGGGACAGGCGAACCTTAATTCACCCCTCCACTTT
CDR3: CANSGQANLNSPLHF

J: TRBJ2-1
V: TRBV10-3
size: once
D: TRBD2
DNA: TGTGCCATCAGTGAGTCGTTAATAGCGGGATACAATGAGCAGTTCTTC
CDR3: CAISESLIAGYNEQFF

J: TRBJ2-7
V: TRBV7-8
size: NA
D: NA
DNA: TGTGCCAGCAGCTTAGAAGCAAAGGACGGGATGAACCAGTACGAGCAGTACTTC
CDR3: CASSLEAKDGMNQYEQYF

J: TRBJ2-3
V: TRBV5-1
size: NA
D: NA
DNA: TGCGCCAGCAGCCGATCAAGACTCACAGATACGCAGTATTTT
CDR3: CASSRSRLTDTQYF

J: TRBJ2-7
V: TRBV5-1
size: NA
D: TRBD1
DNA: TGCGCCAGCAGCCCTGGACAGGTGTTCGGTAAGCAGTACTTC
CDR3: CASSPGQVFGKQYF

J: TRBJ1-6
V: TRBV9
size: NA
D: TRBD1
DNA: TGTGCCAGCAGCCCTCAGGGGGACAGCTATTCACCCCTCCACTTT
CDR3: CASSPQGDSYSPLHF

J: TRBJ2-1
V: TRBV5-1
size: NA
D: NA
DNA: TGCGCCAGCAGTTTGGAGACGCGGGGCAATGAGCAGTTCTTC
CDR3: CASSLETRGNEQFF

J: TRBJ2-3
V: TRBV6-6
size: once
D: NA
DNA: TGTGCCAGCGGAGGAAGCACAGATACGCAGTATTTT
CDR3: CASGGSTDTQYF

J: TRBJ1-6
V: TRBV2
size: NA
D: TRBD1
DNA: TGTGCCAGCAGTGAATCATATAGGGGGCTGGGAAATTCACCCCTCCACTTT
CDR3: CASSESYRGLGNSPLHF

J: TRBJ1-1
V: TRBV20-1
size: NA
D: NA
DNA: TGCAGTACCCAGGGTAACGCTGAAGCTTTCTTT
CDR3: CSTQGNAEAFF

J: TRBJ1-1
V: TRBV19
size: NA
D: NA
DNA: TGTGCCAGTAGTTTCCCGGGTAGGGGAAGCCCGGAAGCTTTCTTT
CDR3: CASSFPGRGSPEAFF

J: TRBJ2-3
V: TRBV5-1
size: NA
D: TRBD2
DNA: TGCGCCAGCAGCTTGGACGGGAGGACGGCAGATACGCAGTATTTT
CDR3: CASSLDGRTADTQYF

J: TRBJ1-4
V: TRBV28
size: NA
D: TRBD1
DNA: TGTGCCAGCAGAAGCCATTCCGGGACAGGGAGACTAAATGAAAAACTGTTTTTT
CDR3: CASRSHSGTGRLNEKLFF

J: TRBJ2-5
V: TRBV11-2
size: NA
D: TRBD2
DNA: TGTGCCAGCAGCCCTCTCGTTTCCCCGGGAGGGACCCAGTACTTC
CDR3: CASSPLVSPGGTQYF

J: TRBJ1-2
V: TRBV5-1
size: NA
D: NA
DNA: TGCGCCAGCAGCTTGGACAGGGCCTATGGCTACACCTTC
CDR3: CASSLDRAYGYTF

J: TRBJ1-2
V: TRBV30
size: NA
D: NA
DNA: TGTGCCTGGAGTAGAGGGCTCCGGAGGGACTATGGCTACACCTTC
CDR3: CAWSRGLRRDYGYTF

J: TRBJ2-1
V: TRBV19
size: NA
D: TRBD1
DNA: TGTGCCAGTAGTGCTTCGGACAGGGCCCTCTACAATGAGCAGTTCTTC
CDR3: CASSASDRALYNEQFF

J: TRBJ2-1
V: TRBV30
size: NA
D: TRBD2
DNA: TGTGCCTGGAGTGGATGGGAGCGGGGTAACTACAATGAGCAGTTCTTC
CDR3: CAWSGWERGNYNEQFF

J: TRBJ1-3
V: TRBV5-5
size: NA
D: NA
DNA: TGTGCCAGCAGCGACTACAGGGTACGAGGCGGAAACACCATATATTTT
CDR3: CASSDYRVRGGNTIYF

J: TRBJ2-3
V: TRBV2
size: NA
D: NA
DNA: TGTGCCAGCGGCCCGTTGGCGGCACAGGGTACGCAGTATTTT
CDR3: CASGPLAAQGTQYF

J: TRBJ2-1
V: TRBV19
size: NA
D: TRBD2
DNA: TGTGCCAGTACCTTTAGCGGGAGGGCGAGCTCCTACAATGAGCAGTTCTTC
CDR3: CASTFSGRASSYNEQFF

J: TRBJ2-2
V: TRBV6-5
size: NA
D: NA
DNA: TGTGCCAGCAGTTACTCTCTCGCGGAAAGGGAGCTGTTTTTT
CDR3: CASSYSLAERELFF

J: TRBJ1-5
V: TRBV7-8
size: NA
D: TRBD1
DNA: TGTGCCAGCAGCCGGACAGGTAGGGGCAATCAGCCCCAGCATTTT
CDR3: CASSRTGRGNQPQHF

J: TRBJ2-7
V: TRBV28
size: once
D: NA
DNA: TGTGCCAGCAGTTTATGGGCGGGGGAGCAGTACTTC
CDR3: CASSLWAGEQYF

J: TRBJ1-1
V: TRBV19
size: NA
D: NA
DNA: TGTGCCGGATTACTACTACACCGGCCTACTGAAGCTTTCTTT
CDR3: CAGLLLHRPTEAFF

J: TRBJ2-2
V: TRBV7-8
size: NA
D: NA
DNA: TGTGCCAGCAGCTCAAACGGGGGTTTCGGGGAGCTGTTTTTT
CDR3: CASSSNGGFGELFF

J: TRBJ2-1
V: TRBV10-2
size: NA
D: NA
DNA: TGCGCCAGCAGGCGAGGTGAGCTTGAGCAGTTCTTC
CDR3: CASRRGELEQFF

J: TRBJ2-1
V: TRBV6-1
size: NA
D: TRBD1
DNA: TGTGCCAGCAGTGAAGCGGGGAAGAGACAGGGGATATTCAGTGAGCAGTTCTTC
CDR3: CASSEAGKRQGIFSEQFF

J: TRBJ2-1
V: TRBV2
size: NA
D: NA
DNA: TGTGCCAGCAGTGATGCGGATTCGAGCTCCTACAATGAGCAGTTCTTC
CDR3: CASSDADSSSYNEQFF

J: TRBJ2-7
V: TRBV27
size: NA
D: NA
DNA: TGTGCCAGCAGTCCCGGTTGGGCCTTCTCCTACGAGCAGTACTTC
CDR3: CASSPGWAFSYEQYF

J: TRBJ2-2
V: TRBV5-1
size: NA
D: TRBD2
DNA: TGCGCCAGCAGCAGGACTAGCGGGAGTACCGCCGGGGAGCTGTTTTTT
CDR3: CASSRTSGSTAGELFF

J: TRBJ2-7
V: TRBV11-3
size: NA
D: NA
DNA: TGTGCCAGCAGCTCAAACGTATTCTCAGGCGAGCAGTACTTC
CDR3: CASSSNVFSGEQYF

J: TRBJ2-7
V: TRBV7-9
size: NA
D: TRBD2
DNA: TGTGCCAGCAGCTTCGTCGGGAGGGGTAGCGAGCAGTACTTC
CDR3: CASSFVGRGSEQYF

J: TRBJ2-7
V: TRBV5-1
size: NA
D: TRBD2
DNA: TGCGCCAGCACCCCTAGGGGGGGGACTAGCGAGTACGAGCAGTACTTC
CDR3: CASTPRGGTSEYEQYF

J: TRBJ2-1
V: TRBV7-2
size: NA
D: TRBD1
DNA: TGTGCCAGCAGCTTACGGACAGGGGGGACTGAGCAGTTCTTC
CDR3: CASSLRTGGTEQFF

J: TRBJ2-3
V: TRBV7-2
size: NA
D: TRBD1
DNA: TGTGCCAGCAGCTTAGTGGGACAGGGATACGATACGCAGTATTTT
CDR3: CASSLVGQGYDTQYF

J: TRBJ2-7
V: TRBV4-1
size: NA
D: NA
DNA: TGCGCCAGCAGCCAATCCCCAGGGTTCTACGAGCAGTACTTC
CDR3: CASSQSPGFYEQYF

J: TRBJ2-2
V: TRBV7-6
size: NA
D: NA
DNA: TGTGCCAGCAGCTCTGACAGTACTGCGAACACCGGGGAGCTGTTTTTT
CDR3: CASSSDSTANTGELFF

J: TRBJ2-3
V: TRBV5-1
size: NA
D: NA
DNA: TGCGCCAGCAGCTTGGAAGGGGGTGGCACAGATACGCAGTATTTT
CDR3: CASSLEGGGTDTQYF

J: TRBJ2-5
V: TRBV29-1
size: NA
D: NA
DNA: TGCAGCGTTGGTCAGGGAGGAGGAGAGACCCAGTACTTC
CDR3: CSVGQGGGETQYF

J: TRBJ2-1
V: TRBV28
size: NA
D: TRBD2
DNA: TGTGCCAGTCCTCCCCAACCCGGACTAGCGGGAGGGTTAAGCTCCTACAATGAGCAGTTCTTC
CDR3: CASPPQPGLAGGLSSYNEQFF